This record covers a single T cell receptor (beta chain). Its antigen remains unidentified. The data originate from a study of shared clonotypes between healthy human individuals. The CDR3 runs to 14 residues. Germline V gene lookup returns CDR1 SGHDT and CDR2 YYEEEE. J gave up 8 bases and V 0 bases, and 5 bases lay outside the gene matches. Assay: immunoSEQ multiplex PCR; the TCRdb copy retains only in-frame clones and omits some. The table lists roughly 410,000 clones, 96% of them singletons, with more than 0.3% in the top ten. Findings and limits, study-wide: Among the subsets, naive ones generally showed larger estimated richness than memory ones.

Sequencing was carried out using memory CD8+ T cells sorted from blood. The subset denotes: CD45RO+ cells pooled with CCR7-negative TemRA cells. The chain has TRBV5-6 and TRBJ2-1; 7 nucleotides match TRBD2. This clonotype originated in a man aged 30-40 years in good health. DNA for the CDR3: TGTGCCAGCAGCTTGGGGGCGGGAGTCGATGAGCAGTTCTTC. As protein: CASSLGAGVDEQFF.